These T cell receptor beta chains were read from a single sample in a study of CD8 T cells in ankylosing spondylitis. TCRdb analysed the 5' RACE reads with MiXCR anew, one entry per CDR3 protein. The sample carries about 390,000 distinct CDR3 sequences, around 20% recorded once. Material: blood, either unsorted or a sorted T cell fraction (not recorded which). The receptors were sampled from a male donor with ankylosing spondylitis. The CDR3 runs from the conserved cysteine through the conserved F or W. The order of the fields is J gene, V gene, clone size, D gene, CDR3 protein, CDR3 DNA. A D gene is named only where the DNA matches it firmly. Some rows have no size entry. The others give once, few or many, or a class for an expanded clone.

TRBJ2-3	TRBV29-1	.	TRBD2	CSVTSGRGKGTDTQYF	TGCAGCGTAACCAGCGGGAGAGGGAAGGGCACAGATACGCAGTATTTT
TRBJ2-7	TRBV12-3/TRBV12-4	.	TRBD1	CASSLGGQGRAEQYF	TGTGCCAGCAGTTTGGGGGGACAGGGAAGGGCCGAGCAGTACTTC
TRBJ2-7	TRBV7-2	few	TRBD1	CASSGLGQGVYEQYF	TGTGCCAGCAGCGGACTCGGGCAGGGGGTCTACGAGCAGTACTTC
TRBJ2-2	TRBV7-9	.	.	CASSFKIANTGELFF	TGTGCCAGCAGCTTCAAGATCGCGAACACCGGGGAGCTGTTTTTT
TRBJ2-1	TRBV20-1	.	.	CSAGSRLNNEQFF	TGCAGTGCAGGCTCCCGCTTAAACAATGAGCAGTTCTTC
TRBJ2-7	TRBV7-2	.	.	CASSLAGTQSSYEQYF	TGTGCCAGCAGCTTAGCAGGGACTCAGAGCTCATACGAGCAGTACTTC
TRBJ2-2	TRBV6-2/TRBV6-3	.	TRBD1	CASSNRGGELFF	TGTGCCAGCAGTAACAGGGGCGGGGAGCTGTTTTTT
TRBJ1-5	TRBV15	few	.	CATSKGLSNQPQHF	TGTGCCACCAGCAAGGGGTTGAGTAATCAGCCCCAGCATTTT
TRBJ2-3	TRBV6-1	many	.	CASRVGGSDTQYF	TGTGCCAGCAGAGTGGGGGGCTCAGATACGCAGTATTTT
TRBJ2-5	TRBV29-1	.	.	CSVGVGRWKETQHF	TGCAGCGTAGGAGTAGGTCGGTGGAAAGAGACCCAGCACTTC
TRBJ2-2	TRBV24-1	few	TRBD1	CATSDNPGQITGELFF	TGTGCCACCAGTGATAACCCGGGACAGATCACCGGGGAGCTGTTTTTT
TRBJ2-1	TRBV11-1	many	.	CASSLGMDIYNEQFF	TGTGCCAGCAGCTTAGGGATGGACATCTACAATGAGCAGTTCTTC
TRBJ2-5	TRBV24-1	.	.	CATSAGRETQYF	TGTGCCACCAGTGCGGGGCGAGAGACCCAGTACTTC
TRBJ1-1	TRBV10-3	.	.	CAISEGRGEAFF	TGTGCCATCAGTGAGGGACGGGGGGAAGCTTTCTTT
TRBJ2-7	TRBV12-3/TRBV12-4	.	.	CASSKIRSHSYEQYF	TGTGCCAGCAGCAAAATTAGGTCCCATTCCTACGAGCAGTACTTC
TRBJ1-6	TRBV20-1	.	.	CSAKRQGWSSPLHF	TGCAGTGCTAAGAGGCAGGGTTGGAGTTCACCCCTCCACTTT
TRBJ2-7	TRBV6-5	.	TRBD2	CASSLGGRRNEQYF	TGTGCCAGCAGTTTGGGCGGGAGGAGGAACGAGCAGTACTTC
TRBJ2-1	TRBV27	.	.	CASTSLNRLNEQFF	TGTGCCAGCACCTCGTTGAACAGACTCAATGAGCAGTTCTTC
TRBJ1-5	TRBV7-8	few	.	CASSLMGFTYSNQPQHF	TGTGCCAGCAGCTTAATGGGGTTTACCTATAGCAATCAGCCCCAGCATTTT
TRBJ2-1	TRBV12-3/TRBV12-4	few	TRBD1	CASSRQGPYNEQFF	TGTGCCAGCAGCAGACAGGGCCCCTACAATGAGCAGTTCTTC
TRBJ2-3	TRBV9	few	TRBD2	CASSVGTSGRSTDTQYF	TGTGCCAGCAGCGTAGGGACTAGCGGGAGGAGCACAGATACGCAGTATTTT
TRBJ2-4	TRBV9	few	.	CASSVRGDAKNIQYF	TGTGCCAGCAGCGTAAGGGGAGACGCCAAAAACATTCAGTACTTC
TRBJ2-7	TRBV20-1	few	.	CSAIGPTSYEQYF	TGCAGTGCTATCGGGCCCACTTCCTACGAGCAGTACTTC
TRBJ1-2	TRBV12-3/TRBV12-4	.	.	CASTLGLNYGYTF	TGTGCCAGCACCTTGGGGCTTAACTATGGCTACACCTTC
TRBJ2-7	TRBV6-2/TRBV6-3	.	TRBD2	CASSYSSLAGKYEQYF	TGTGCCAGCAGTTACTCGTCCCTAGCGGGGAAGTACGAGCAGTACTTC
TRBJ1-1	TRBV5-1	.	TRBD1	CASSTGTGPTEAFF	TGCGCCAGCAGCACCGGGACAGGACCCACTGAAGCTTTCTTT
TRBJ2-1	TRBV20-1	.	TRBD2	CSAQGLAGVFF	TGCAGTGCCCAGGGACTAGCGGGAGTGTTCTTC
TRBJ2-5	TRBV7-8	.	.	CASSLARVLETQYF	TGTGCCAGCAGCTTAGCTAGGGTTCTGGAGACCCAGTACTTC
TRBJ2-1	TRBV27	few	TRBD2	CASRGTSGRAFNNEQFF	TGTGCCAGCAGGGGGACTAGCGGGAGGGCCTTTAATAATGAGCAGTTCTTC
TRBJ2-3	TRBV6-2/TRBV6-3	.	.	CASSFDTHRGVSQYF	TGTGCCAGCAGTTTCGACACCCACCGAGGGGTCTCGCAGTATTTT
TRBJ1-6	TRBV28	.	.	CASSLGTFVGSPLHF	TGTGCCAGCAGCCTCGGGACTTTTGTTGGTTCACCCCTCCACTTT
TRBJ2-1	TRBV12-3/TRBV12-4	few	.	CASSLRDSKFF	TGTGCCAGCAGTTTAAGGGACTCAAAGTTCTTC
TRBJ1-1	TRBV7-9	.	TRBD1	CASSLAGQGITEAFF	TGTGCCAGCAGCTTAGCCGGACAGGGCATCACTGAAGCTTTCTTT
TRBJ1-4	TRBV5-5	.	.	CASSQRGATNEKLFF	TGTGCCAGCAGCCAAAGGGGAGCGACTAATGAAAAACTGTTTTTT
TRBJ2-6	TRBV20-1	.	.	CSASRGPGANVLTF	TGCAGTGCTAGCAGGGGCCCTGGGGCCAACGTCCTGACTTTC
TRBJ2-7	TRBV28	.	TRBD2	CASSKGLAGYEQYF	TGTGCCAGCAGTAAGGGACTAGCGGGGTACGAGCAGTACTTC
TRBJ2-3	TRBV20-1	few	.	CSAPPEDTQYF	TGCAGTGCCCCTCCGGAGGATACGCAGTATTTT
TRBJ1-1	TRBV7-8	few	.	CASSTRPQNTEAFF	TGTGCCAGCAGCACCAGACCACAGAACACTGAAGCTTTCTTT
TRBJ2-6	TRBV12-3/TRBV12-4	.	.	CASIYSGANVLTF	TGTGCCAGCATTTACTCTGGGGCCAACGTCCTGACTTTC
TRBJ2-3	TRBV20-1	few	TRBD2	CSALAGGRFIDTQYF	TGCAGTGCTTTAGCGGGAGGAAGGTTCATAGATACGCAGTATTTT
TRBJ1-2	TRBV19	.	.	CASSEQGYGYTF	TGTGCCAGTAGTGAACAGGGATACGGCTACACCTTC